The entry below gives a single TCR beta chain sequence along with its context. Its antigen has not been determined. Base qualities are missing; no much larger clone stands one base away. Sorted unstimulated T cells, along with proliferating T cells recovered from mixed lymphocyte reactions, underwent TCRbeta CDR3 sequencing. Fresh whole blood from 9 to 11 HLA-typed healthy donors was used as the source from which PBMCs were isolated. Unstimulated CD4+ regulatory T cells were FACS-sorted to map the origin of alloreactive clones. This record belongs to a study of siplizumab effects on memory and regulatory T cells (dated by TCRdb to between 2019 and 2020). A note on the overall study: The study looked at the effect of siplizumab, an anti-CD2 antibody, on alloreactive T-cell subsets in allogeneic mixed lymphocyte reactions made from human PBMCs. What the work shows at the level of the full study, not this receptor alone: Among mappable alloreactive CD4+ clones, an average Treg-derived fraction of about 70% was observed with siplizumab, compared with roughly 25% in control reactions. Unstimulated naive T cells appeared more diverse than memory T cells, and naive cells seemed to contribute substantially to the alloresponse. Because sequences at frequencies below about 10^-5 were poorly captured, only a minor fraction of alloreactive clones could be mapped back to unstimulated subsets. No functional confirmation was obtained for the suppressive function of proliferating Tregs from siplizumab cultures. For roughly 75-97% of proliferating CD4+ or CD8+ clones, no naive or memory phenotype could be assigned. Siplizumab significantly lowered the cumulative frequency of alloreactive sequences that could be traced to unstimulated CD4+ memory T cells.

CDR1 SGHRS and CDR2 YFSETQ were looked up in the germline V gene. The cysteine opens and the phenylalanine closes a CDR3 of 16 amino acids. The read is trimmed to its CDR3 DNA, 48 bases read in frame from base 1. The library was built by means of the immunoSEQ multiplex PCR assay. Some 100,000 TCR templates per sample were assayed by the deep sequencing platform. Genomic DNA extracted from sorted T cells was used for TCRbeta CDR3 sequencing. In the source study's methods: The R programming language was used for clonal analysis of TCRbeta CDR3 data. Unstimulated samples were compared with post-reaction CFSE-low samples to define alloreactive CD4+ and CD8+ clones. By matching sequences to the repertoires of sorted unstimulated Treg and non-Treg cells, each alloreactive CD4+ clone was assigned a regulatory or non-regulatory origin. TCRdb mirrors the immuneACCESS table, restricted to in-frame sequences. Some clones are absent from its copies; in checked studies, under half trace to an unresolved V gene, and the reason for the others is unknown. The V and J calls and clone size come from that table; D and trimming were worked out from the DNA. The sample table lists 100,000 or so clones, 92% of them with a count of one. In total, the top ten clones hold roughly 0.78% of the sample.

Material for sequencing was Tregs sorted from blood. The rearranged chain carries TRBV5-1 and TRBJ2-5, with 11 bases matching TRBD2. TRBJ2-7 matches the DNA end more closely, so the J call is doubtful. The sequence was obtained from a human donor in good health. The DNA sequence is TGCGCCAGCAGCTTGGAAAGACTAGCGGGGAACTACGAGCAGTACTTC. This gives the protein CASSLERLAGNYEQYF.